The 30 T cell receptor beta chains below all came from one sample that was sequenced in a study of blood T cell repertoires in COVID-19. The repertoire was sequenced with immunoSEQ multiplex PCR; TCRdb's copy has only in-frame clones and lacks some. The sample yields 250,000 to 300,000 clones, around 89% seen once. Material: PBMCs or T cells enriched from blood (not recorded which). These TCRs come from a man aged 35 to 55 who had recovered from COVID-19.

The chain couples TRBV5-8 to TRBJ2-7; TRBD1 matches 7 bases. V lost 4 bases and J lost 0; bases outside the gene matches: 10. In germline, CDR1 is SGHTS, CDR2 YDEGEE. The CDR3 consists of 16 residues. DNA of the CDR3: TGTGCCAGCAGCGCCCTACCACAGGGGACCTCCTACGAGCAGTACTTC. Translating it yields CASSALPQGTSYEQYF.

This clone appeared a few times. The CDR3 DNA sequence: TGTGCCAGCAGTTACGACACGGGGATTAGGGCCTACGAGCAGTACTTC. Encoded protein: CASSYDTGIRAYEQYF. The chain carries TRBV6-5 and TRBJ2-7; D possibly corresponds to TRBD2 (5 bases). Germline V gene data show CDR1 as MNHEY and CDR2 as SVGAGI. The ends were cut back, 2 bases at V and 2 bases at J, with 16 bases in the middle. The CDR3 is made up of 16 amino acids.

The chain couples TRBV28 to TRBJ2-1, with 7 bases fitting TRBD1. V was clipped by 5 bases and J by 7 bases; unmatched bases: 5. The CDR3 loop spans 13 amino acids. Germline CDR1 MDHEN, CDR2 SYDVKM. The CDR3 DNA reads TGTGCCAGCAGTCACAGGGGCGAGAATGAGCAGTTCTTC. This codes for CASSHRGENEQFF.

The CDR3 sequence is CASSGRSGANVLTF. The DNA for the CDR3 is TGTGCCAGCAGTGGCAGGTCAGGGGCCAACGTCCTGACTTTC. The chain recombines TRBV27 with TRBJ2-6; D unresolved. This CDR3 spans 14 amino acids. Trimming took off 5 bases at V and 4 bases at J, with 9 bases between the two ends. From germline, CDR1 is MNHEY and CDR2 SMNVEV (reference sequence).

This chain joins TRBV25-1 and TRBJ2-5; 7 nucleotides agree with TRBD1. The CDR3 totals 14 residues. Germline CDR1 reads MGHDK; CDR2 reads SYGVNS. After removal of 6 bases from V and 2 bases from J, the junction contained 6 bases not matched to a gene. The CDR3, as DNA: TGTGCCAGCAGACAACCGGGACAGCAAGAGACCCAGTACTTC. This translates into CASRQPGQQETQYF.

The rearrangement uses TRBV28 and TRBJ2-4, with 7 bases aligning to TRBD2. Germline CDR1 MDHEN, CDR2 SYDVKM. The trim removed 3 bases at V and 4 bases at J, leaving 3 bases unmatched. The CDR3 consists of 14 residues. The CDR3 sequence: CASSFTSVKNIQYF. The DNA for the CDR3 is TGTGCCAGCAGTTTTACTAGCGTAAAAAACATTCAGTACTTC.

The V gene is TRBV5-1, the J gene TRBJ2-1; TRBD2 aligns across 13 bases. This CDR3 has 15 amino acids. From germline, CDR1 is SGHRS and CDR2 YFSETQ. V trimming: 4 bases; J trimming: 6 bases; junction bases outside the gene matches: 4. DNA of the CDR3: TGCGCCAGCAGCGCGGGACTAGCGGGGACCAATGAGCAGTTCTTC. It encodes CASSAGLAGTNEQFF.

For the CDR3, the DNA is TGTGCCAGCAGCTTGGGACAGCGAAACTATGGCTACACCTTC. It encodes CASSLGQRNYGYTF. The chain is built from TRBV5-8 and TRBJ1-2, with a tentative D call TRBD1 (5 bases). V was clipped by 0 bases and J by 2 bases, with 8 bases between them. The germline CDR1 and CDR2 sequences are SGHTS and YDEGEE. This CDR3 is 14 amino acids long. Combining the CDR3 with reference TRBV5-8 and TRBJ1-2 gives the whole variable domain EAGVTQSPTHLIKTRGQQATLRCSPISGHTSVYWYQQALGLGLQFLLWYDEGEERNRGNFPPRFSGRQFPNYSSELNVNALELEDSALYLCASSLGQRNYGYTFGSGTRLTVV.

The chain carries TRBV19 and TRBJ2-5; 7 bases fit TRBD1. After removal of 5 bases from V and 4 bases from J, the junction contained 10 bases not matched to a gene. Germline V CDR1 and CDR2: LNHDA, SQIVND (reference sequence). CDR3 size: 15 residues. The CDR3 region is CASSPMTGSAETQYF. CDR3 nucleotides: TGTGCCAGTAGTCCCATGACAGGGTCGGCAGAGACCCAGTACTTC. Full variable domain (outside the CDR3, taken from reference TRBV19 and TRBJ2-5): DGGITQSPKYLFRKEGQNVTLSCEQNLNHDAMYWYRQDPGQGLRLIYYSQIVNDFQKGDIAEGYSVSREKKESFPLTVTSAQKNPTAFYLCASSPMTGSAETQYFGPGTRLLVL.

The chain recombines TRBV15 with TRBJ2-1; 9 nucleotides line up with TRBD2. CDR3 length: 18 amino acids. The V gene's germline CDR1 is LNHNV and CDR2 YYDKDF (reference sequence). V lost 1 base, J lost 0 bases, and 7 bases stayed unmatched. In DNA form, the CDR3 reads TGTGCCACCAGCAGAGGTGCTAGCGGGGCCAGCTCCTACAATGAGCAGTTCTTC. This gives the protein CATSRGASGASSYNEQFF.

The V call is TRBV9, the J call TRBJ2-1, with TRBD2 matching over 7 bases. CDR3 length equals 16 residues. Germline CDR1 and CDR2: SGDLS and YYNGEE. Trimming took 0 bases from V and 3 from J; bases not matched to a gene: 6. The CDR3 reads CASSVVSSGLYNEQFF. CDR3 bases: TGTGCCAGCAGCGTAGTAAGTAGCGGGCTCTACAATGAGCAGTTCTTC.

In this sample, this clone turned up a few times. V is TRBV7-3 and J is TRBJ2-1, with D perhaps matching TRBD2 (6 bases). Germline V gene sequence: CDR1 SGHTA, CDR2 FQGTGA. This CDR3 comprises 13 residues. V was trimmed by 5 bases and J by 14 bases, leaving 19 bases between them. CDR3 loop: CASSAFGGEVEFF. The CDR3 nucleotides read TGTGCCAGCAGCGCTTTCGGTGGGGAGGTGGAGTTCTTC.

This rearrangement joins TRBV6-6 to TRBJ1-5, with D uncertain. Germline V gene lookup returns CDR1 MNHNY and CDR2 SVGAGI (reference sequence). This CDR3 is built from 12 residues. V was shortened by 2 bases and J by 6 bases, with 5 bases between the two germline ends. The CDR3 region has the DNA TGTGCCAGCAGTTACGGCTTTCAGCCCCAGCATTTT. Encoded protein: CASSYGFQPQHF.

This clone was seen more than once but under ten times. This sequence joins TRBV28 and TRBJ1-1; tentatively, D is TRBD1 (5 bases). Trimming shortened V by 8 bases and J by 2 bases, and 18 bases separated the two germline ends. The CDR3 runs to 15 residues. Germline CDR1 is MDHEN and CDR2 is SYDVKM. CDR3 region: CASFVARDYNTEAFF. In DNA, the CDR3 is TGTGCCAGCTTTGTCGCCCGGGACTACAACACTGAAGCTTTCTTT. Variable domain in full (rest from reference TRBV28 and TRBJ1-1): DVKVTQSSRYLVKRTGEKVFLECVQDMDHENMFWYRQDPGLGLRLIYFSYDVKMKEKGDIPEGYSVSREKKERFSLILESASTNQTSMYLCASFVARDYNTEAFFGQGTRLTVV.

The chain couples TRBV7-9 to TRBJ2-5; D perhaps matches TRBD1 (5 bases). This CDR3 is 15 amino acids long. The V end was cut by 0 bases, the J end by 3 bases, with 11 bases between. CDR1 SEHNR and CDR2 FQNEAQ come from the germline V gene (reference sequence). The chain's CDR3 is CASSLAGRREETQYF. CDR3 DNA: TGTGCCAGCAGCTTAGCGGGGCGCAGGGAAGAGACCCAGTACTTC.

The V call is TRBV27, the J call TRBJ2-1; maybe TRBD2 (5 bases). Trimming shortened V by 0 bases and J by 5 bases, and 17 bases separated the two germline ends. This CDR3 is 17 amino acids long. The germline gives CDR1 MNHEY, CDR2 SMNVEV (reference sequence). The CDR3 DNA reads TGTGCCAGCAGTTTATCATCCTCCGGACTCAACCACAATGAGCAGTTCTTC. Amino acid sequence: CASSLSSSGLNHNEQFF.

The chain employs TRBV6-2 or TRBV6-3 and TRBJ1-5, with D possibly being TRBD1 (6 bases). Germline V CDR1 and CDR2: MNHEY, SVGEGT. Trimming stripped 7 bases from V and 0 bases from J, with 34 bases between. The CDR3 is 22 amino acids. CDR3 loop: CASIPPLSRGTPGVYSNQPQHF. The DNA for the CDR3 is TGTGCCAGCATCCCTCCCCTCTCGAGGGGGACCCCCGGGGTTTATAGCAATCAGCCCCAGCATTTT.

This clone was observed a few times. The chain joins TRBV4-1 to TRBJ2-1; TRBD2 matches at 8 bases. V dropped 1 base and J dropped 4; count of bases not matched to a gene: 6. The CDR3 is made up of 16 amino acids. CDR1 MGHRA and CDR2 YSYEKL come from the germline V gene. The CDR3 loop is CASSQVGSGGYNEQFF. For the CDR3, the DNA is TGCGCCAGCAGCCAAGTCGGGAGCGGGGGATACAATGAGCAGTTCTTC.

The rearrangement links TRBV16 to TRBJ1-1; no firm D call. The CDR3 is 13 residues long. V lost 2 bases and J 3 bases, leaving 7 bases between the germline ends. CDR1 is KGHSY, CDR2 FQNENV, per germline. The CDR3 region is CASSQVLDTEAFF. The CDR3 coding sequence is TGTGCCAGCAGCCAAGTACTCGACACTGAAGCTTTCTTT.

The J gene is TRBJ1-2, the V gene TRBV29-1; D perhaps matches TRBD1 (6 bases). Trimming removed 2 bases from V and 4 bases from J, with 14 bases in between. Germline CDR1 and CDR2: SQVTM and ANQGSEA. This CDR3 is built from 14 residues. DNA for the CDR3: TGCAGCGTTGAAAAGGGGGGGGACTTCTATGGCTACACCTTC. Its protein product is CSVEKGGDFYGYTF.

The chain joins TRBV27 to TRBJ2-7, with D perhaps TRBD2 (6 bases). Germline-derived CDR1 and CDR2 are MNHEY and SMNVEV (reference sequence). The V and J ends lost 5 bases and 2 bases respectively, with 16 bases between them. The CDR3 consists of 15 residues. CDR3 in DNA: TGTGCCAGCAGTCCCCTGGAGGGGCCCGCCTACGAGCAGTACTTC. Residues: CASSPLEGPAYEQYF.

The chain employs TRBV6-5 and TRBJ2-7, with D possibly matching TRBD1 (6 bases). Between the trimmed V and J ends, which lost 5 bases and 0 bases, there was a span of 11 bases. Per the germline V gene, CDR1 is MNHEY and CDR2 is SVGAGI. The CDR3 length is 14 residues. For the CDR3, the DNA is TGTGCCAGCAGTAGGGACACCATCTCCTACGAGCAGTACTTC. This sequence encodes CASSRDTISYEQYF.

This clone was seen a single time. The chain recombines TRBV9 with TRBJ2-7, with 15 nucleotides matching TRBD2. Germline V CDR1 and CDR2: SGDLS, YYNGEE. CDR3 size: 17 residues. Unmatched junction bases numbered 6, after V lost 5 bases and J lost 0 bases. CDR3 DNA: TGTGCCAGCAGTTGGGGACTAGCGGGGGGTTTCTCCTACGAGCAGTACTTC. This gives the protein CASSWGLAGGFSYEQYF. The full variable domain, in which reference TRBV9 and TRBJ2-7 provide the parts outside the CDR3, is DSGVTQTPKHLITATGQRVTLRCSPRSGDLSVYWYQQSLDQGLQFLIQYYNGEERAKGNILERFSAQQFPDLHSELNLSSLELGDSALYFCASSWGLAGGFSYEQYFGPGTRLTVT.

This chain joins TRBV18 and TRBJ1-5, with a weak D call TRBD1 (6 bases). CDR1 and CDR2 from the germline V gene are KGHSH and LQKENI. V gave up 5 bases and J gave up 8 bases, with 16 bases separating them. The CDR3 is 14 amino acids. The CDR3: CASSEQGTYEPQHF. The CDR3 DNA follows: TGTGCCAGCTCAGAACAGGGCACCTATGAGCCCCAGCATTTT.

The genes are TRBV7-8 and TRBJ1-4, with 10 nucleotides matching TRBD1. The germline gives CDR1 SGHVS, CDR2 FQNEAQ. Losses at the gene ends were 6 bases for V and 11 bases for J; bases not matched to a gene: 6. This CDR3 comprises 13 residues. The CDR3 region is CASSGDRGRKLFF. In nucleotides, the CDR3 is TGTGCCAGCAGTGGGGACAGGGGTCGGAAACTGTTTTTT. The variable domain in full, with the rest retrieved from reference TRBV7-8 and TRBJ1-4, is GAGVSQSPRYKVAKRGQDVALRCDPISGHVSLFWYQQALGQGPEFLTYFQNEAQLDKSGLPSDRFFAERPEGSVSTLKIQRTQQEDSAVYLCASSGDRGRKLFFGSGTQLSVL.

The chain links TRBV3-1 (or the pseudogene TRBV3-2) to TRBJ2-1, with TRBD2 matching 10 bases. The CDR3 sequence is 13 residues long. The ends lost 10 bases at V and 7 bases at J; junction bases unmatched: 7. The germline V gene has CDR1 LGHDT and CDR2 YNNKEL (reference sequence). Here the CDR3 reads CATQAGGVNEQFF. Here the CDR3 DNA reads TGTGCCACCCAAGCGGGAGGGGTTAATGAGCAGTTCTTC.

This clone was observed a few times. This sequence joins TRBV6-6 and TRBJ2-7, with 7 positions matching TRBD1. CDR3 length equals 14 residues. The germline V gene encodes CDR1 MNHNY and CDR2 SVGAGI (reference sequence). Losses at the gene ends were 6 bases for V and 6 bases for J; bases not matched to a gene: 11. CDR3 DNA sequence: TGTGCCAGCAGAGACACAGGGGTTGGAGGCGAGCAGTACTTC. This codes for CASRDTGVGGEQYF.

The gene calls are TRBV29-1 and TRBJ2-1, with 7 bases identical to TRBD1. V shed 4 bases, J shed 6 bases, and the junction held 9 bases outside the gene matches. This CDR3 spans 14 amino acids. Germline assignment: CDR1 SQVTM and CDR2 ANQGSEA. The CDR3 here is CSVVGQGELNEQFF. The CDR3 coding sequence is TGCAGCGTTGTAGGCCAGGGGGAGCTCAATGAGCAGTTCTTC.

The rearrangement links TRBV11-2 to TRBJ2-3; D call uncertain. V lost 1 base, J lost 0 bases, and 11 bases lay in between. The CDR3 totals 16 residues. Germline V gives CDR1 SGHAT, CDR2 FQNNGV. CDR3: CASSLVGQISTDTQYF. CDR3 sequence (DNA): TGTGCCAGCAGCTTAGTTGGCCAGATTAGCACAGATACGCAGTATTTT.

The V call is TRBV25-1, the J call TRBJ1-2, with D perhaps matching TRBD1 (5 bases). The CDR3 is 17 amino acids. Germline CDR1 reads MGHDK; CDR2 reads SYGVNS. V was trimmed by 3 bases and J by 6 bases, leaving 23 bases between them. CDR3 DNA: TGTGCCAGCAGTGACCATACCCGGAGGGGTAATTTGAATGGCTACACCTTC. Protein product: CASSDHTRRGNLNGYTF.